This TCR beta chain stems from a study of blood T cell repertoires in COVID-19. Study-wide background: Spain, Italy and the United States supplied samples that represented acute and convalescent COVID-19.

Data came from immunoSEQ multiplex PCR; TCRdb stores just in-frame clones and leaves some out. The table lists some 180,000 clones, about 78% of them singletons, with 8.6% in the top ten. Germline V gene lookup returns CDR1 SGHNT and CDR2 YYREEE (reference sequence). The CDR3 contains 14 residues. Trimming removed 1 base from V and 3 bases from J, with 10 bases in between. The receptor's source is a woman aged 45-60 years with active or convalescent COVID-19. The sample consisted of peripheral blood. The genes are TRBV5-4 and TRBJ1-1, with D uncertain. This chain's CDR3 is CASSLQARDTEAFF. The CDR3 DNA sequence: TGTGCCAGCAGCTTGCAGGCGAGGGACACTGAAGCTTTCTTT.